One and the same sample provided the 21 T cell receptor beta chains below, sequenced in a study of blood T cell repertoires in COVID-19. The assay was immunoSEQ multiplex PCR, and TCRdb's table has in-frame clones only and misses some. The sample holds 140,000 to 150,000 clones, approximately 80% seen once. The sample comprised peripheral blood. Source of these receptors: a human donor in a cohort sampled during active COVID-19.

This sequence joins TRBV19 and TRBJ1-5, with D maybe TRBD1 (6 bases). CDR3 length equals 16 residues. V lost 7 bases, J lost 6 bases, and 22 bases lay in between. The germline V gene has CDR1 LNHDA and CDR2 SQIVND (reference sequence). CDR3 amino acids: CASTDHWGGGGQPQHF. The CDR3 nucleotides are TGTGCCAGTACCGATCATTGGGGGGGCGGAGGTCAGCCCCAGCATTTT.

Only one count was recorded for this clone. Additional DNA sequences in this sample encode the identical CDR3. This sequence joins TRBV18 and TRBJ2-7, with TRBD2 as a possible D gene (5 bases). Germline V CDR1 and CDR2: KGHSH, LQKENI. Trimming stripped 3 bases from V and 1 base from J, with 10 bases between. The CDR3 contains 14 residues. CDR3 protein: CASSPGGPSYEQYF. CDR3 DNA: TGTGCCAGCTCACCCGGCGGGCCATCCTACGAGCAGTACTTC.

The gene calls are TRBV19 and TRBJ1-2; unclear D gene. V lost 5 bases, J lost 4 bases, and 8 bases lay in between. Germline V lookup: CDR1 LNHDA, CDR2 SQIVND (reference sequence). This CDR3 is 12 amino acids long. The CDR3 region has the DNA TGTGCCAGTAGTTCCAGGTTCTATGGCTACACCTTC. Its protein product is CASSSRFYGYTF.

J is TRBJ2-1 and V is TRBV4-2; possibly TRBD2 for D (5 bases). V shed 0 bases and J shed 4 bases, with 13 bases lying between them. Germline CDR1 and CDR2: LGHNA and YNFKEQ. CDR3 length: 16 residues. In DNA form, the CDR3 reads TGTGCCAGCAGCCAAGATCTACGGCGGGCGTACAATGAGCAGTTCTTC. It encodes CASSQDLRRAYNEQFF.

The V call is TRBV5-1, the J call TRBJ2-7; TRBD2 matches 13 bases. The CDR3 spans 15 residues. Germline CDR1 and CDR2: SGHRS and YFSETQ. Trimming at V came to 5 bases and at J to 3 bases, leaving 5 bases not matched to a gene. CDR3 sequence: CASRPGLAGVYEQYF. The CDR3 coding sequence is TGCGCCAGCAGACCCGGACTAGCGGGAGTCTACGAGCAGTACTTC.

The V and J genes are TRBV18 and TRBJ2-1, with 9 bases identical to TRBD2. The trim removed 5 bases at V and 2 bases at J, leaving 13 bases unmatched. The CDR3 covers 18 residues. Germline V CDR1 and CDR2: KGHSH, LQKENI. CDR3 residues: CASSTLGQAGGTYNEQFF. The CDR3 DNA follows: TGTGCCAGCTCAACATTGGGGCAAGCGGGAGGAACCTACAATGAGCAGTTCTTC.

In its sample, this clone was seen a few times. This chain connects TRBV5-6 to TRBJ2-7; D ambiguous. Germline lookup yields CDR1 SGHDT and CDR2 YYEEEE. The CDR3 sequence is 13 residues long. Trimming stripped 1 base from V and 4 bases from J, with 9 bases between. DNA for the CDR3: TGTGCCAGCAGCTTGCATCAAGAGTACGAGCAGTACTTC. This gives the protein CASSLHQEYEQYF.

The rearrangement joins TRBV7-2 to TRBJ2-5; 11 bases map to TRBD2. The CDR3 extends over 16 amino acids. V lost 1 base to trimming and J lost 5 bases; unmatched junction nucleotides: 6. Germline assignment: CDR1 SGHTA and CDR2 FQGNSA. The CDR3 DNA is TGTGCCAGCAGCTTAGTAACTAGCGGGAGACGGGAGACCCAGTACTTC. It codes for CASSLVTSGRRETQYF.

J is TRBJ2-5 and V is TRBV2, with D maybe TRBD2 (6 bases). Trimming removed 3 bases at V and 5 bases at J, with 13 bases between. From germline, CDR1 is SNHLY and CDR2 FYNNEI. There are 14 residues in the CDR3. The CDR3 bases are TGTGCCAGCAGTGATCTTGGGGGGATGGAGACCCAGTACTTC. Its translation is CASSDLGGMETQYF.

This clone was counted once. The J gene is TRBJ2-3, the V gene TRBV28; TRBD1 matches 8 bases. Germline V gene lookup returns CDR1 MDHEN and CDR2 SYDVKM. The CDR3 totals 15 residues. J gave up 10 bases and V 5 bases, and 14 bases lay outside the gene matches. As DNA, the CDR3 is TGTGCCAGCAGTGCGCAGGGGGCGGTAAATAGGGCGCAGTATTTT. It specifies CASSAQGAVNRAQYF. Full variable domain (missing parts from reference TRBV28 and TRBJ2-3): DVKVTQSSRYLVKRTGEKVFLECVQDMDHENMFWYRQDPGLGLRLIYFSYDVKMKEKGDIPEGYSVSREKKERFSLILESASTNQTSMYLCASSAQGAVNRAQYFGPGTRLTVL.

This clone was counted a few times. The CDR3 DNA sequence: TGTGCCAGCAGCTACCGACAGGGGAACGAGCAGTACTTC. Amino acid sequence: CASSYRQGNEQYF. The chain carries TRBV9 and TRBJ2-7, with 8 positions matching TRBD1. The CDR3 covers 13 residues. The ends lost 4 bases at V and 5 bases at J; junction bases unmatched: 5. Germline lookup yields CDR1 SGDLS and CDR2 YYNGEE.

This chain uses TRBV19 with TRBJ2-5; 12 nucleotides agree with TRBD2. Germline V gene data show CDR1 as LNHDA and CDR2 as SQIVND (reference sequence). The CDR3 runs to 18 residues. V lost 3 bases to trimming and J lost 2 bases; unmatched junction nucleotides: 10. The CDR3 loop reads CASSIKGIGLAGQETQYF. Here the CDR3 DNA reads TGTGCCAGTAGTATTAAGGGCATAGGACTAGCGGGGCAAGAGACCCAGTACTTC.

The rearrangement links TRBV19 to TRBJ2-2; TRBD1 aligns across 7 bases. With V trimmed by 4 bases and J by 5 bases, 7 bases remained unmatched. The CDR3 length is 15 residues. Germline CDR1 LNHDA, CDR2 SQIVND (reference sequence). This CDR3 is CASSTKTGWTGELFF. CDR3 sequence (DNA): TGTGCCAGTAGTACCAAGACAGGGTGGACCGGGGAGCTGTTTTTT.

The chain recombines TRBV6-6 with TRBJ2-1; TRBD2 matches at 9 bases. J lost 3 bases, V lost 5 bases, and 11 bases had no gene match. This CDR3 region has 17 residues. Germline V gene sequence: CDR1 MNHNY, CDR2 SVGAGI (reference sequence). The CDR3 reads CASSPPGLAGHYNEQFF. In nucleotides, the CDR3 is TGTGCCAGCAGTCCCCCCGGGCTAGCGGGGCACTACAATGAGCAGTTCTTC.

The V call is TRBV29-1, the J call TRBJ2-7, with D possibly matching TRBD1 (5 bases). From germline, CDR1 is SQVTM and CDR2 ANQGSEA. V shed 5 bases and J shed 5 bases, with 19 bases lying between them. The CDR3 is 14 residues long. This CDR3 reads CSVRVQERSDEQYF. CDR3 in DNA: TGCAGCGTTCGAGTACAGGAGCGCTCGGACGAGCAGTACTTC.

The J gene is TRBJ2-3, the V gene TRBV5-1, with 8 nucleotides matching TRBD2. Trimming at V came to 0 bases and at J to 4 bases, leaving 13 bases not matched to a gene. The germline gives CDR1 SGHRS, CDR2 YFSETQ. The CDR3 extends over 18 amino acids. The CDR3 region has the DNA TGCGCCAGCAGCTTGGTCACGGGAGGGAGGTTGTTCCCAGATACGCAGTATTTT. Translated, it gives CASSLVTGGRLFPDTQYF.

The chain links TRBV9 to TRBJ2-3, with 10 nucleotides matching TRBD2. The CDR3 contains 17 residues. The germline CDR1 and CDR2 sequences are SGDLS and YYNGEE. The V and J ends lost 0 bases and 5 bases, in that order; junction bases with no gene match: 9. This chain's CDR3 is CASSVGASGSWGDTQYF. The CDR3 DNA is TGTGCCAGCAGCGTAGGGGCTAGCGGGAGTTGGGGAGATACGCAGTATTTT.

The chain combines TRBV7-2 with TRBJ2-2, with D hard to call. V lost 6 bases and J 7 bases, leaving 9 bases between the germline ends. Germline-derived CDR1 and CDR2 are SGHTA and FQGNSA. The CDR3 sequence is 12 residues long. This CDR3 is CASRSSVGELFF. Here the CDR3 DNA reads TGTGCCAGCAGATCTAGTGTCGGGGAGCTGTTTTTT.

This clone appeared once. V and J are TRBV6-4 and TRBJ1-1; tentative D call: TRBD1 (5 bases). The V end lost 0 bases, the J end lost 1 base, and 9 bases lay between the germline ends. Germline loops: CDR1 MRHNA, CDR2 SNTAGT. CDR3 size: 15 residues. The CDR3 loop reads CASSDSGLPNTEAFF. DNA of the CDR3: TGTGCCAGCAGTGACTCGGGACTCCCGAACACTGAAGCTTTCTTT.

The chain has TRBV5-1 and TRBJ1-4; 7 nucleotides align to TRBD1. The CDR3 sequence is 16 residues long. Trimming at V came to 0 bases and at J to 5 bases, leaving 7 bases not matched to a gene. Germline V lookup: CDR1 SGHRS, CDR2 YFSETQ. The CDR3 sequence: CASSLAGGGLNEKLFF. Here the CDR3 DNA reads TGCGCCAGCAGCTTGGCCGGAGGGGGCTTAAATGAAAAACTGTTTTTT.

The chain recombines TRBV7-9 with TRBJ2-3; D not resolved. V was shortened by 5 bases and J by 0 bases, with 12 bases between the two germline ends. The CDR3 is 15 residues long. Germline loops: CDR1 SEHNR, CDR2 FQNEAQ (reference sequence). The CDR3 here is CASSGGGVSTDTQYF. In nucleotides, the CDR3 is TGTGCCAGCAGCGGCGGCGGCGTAAGCACAGATACGCAGTATTTT.